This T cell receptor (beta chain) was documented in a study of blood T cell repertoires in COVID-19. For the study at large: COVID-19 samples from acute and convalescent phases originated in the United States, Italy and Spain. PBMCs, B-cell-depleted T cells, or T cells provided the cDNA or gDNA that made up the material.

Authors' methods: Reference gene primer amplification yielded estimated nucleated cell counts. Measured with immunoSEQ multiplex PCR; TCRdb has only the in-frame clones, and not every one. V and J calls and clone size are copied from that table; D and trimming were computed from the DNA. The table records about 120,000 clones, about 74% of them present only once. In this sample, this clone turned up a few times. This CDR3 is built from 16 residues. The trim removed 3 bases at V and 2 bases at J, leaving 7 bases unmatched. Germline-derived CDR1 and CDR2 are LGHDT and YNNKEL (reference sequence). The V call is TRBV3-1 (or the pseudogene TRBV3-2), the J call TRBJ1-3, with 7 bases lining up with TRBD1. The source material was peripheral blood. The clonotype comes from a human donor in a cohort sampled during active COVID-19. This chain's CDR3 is CASSHATGTAGNTIYF. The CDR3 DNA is TGTGCCAGCAGCCACGCTACCGGGACAGCTGGAAACACCATATATTTT.